The sequence of this T cell receptor (beta chain) was determined in a study of CD8 T cells in Susac syndrome (dated 2019 in TCRdb). Describing the broader study: Among the sequenced Susac syndrome patients, about six had clinically active disease and fewer than 10 were in clinical remission. Susac syndrome patients were therapy-naive, on corticosteroids (some also receiving IVIg), or on IVIg alone at blood withdrawal. The study used repertoire sequencing to test whether antigen drove CD8+ T cell activation and differentiation in Susac syndrome. The study compared CD8+ T cell repertoire clonality among 12 healthy donors, some 14 Susac syndrome patients and 15 multiple sclerosis patients.

Of note for this clonotype: The specificity of this receptor is unknown. Base qualities are not at hand, and no much larger clone is one base apart.

Reading from cysteine to phenylalanine, the CDR3 counts 14 amino acids. Only CDR3 DNA is held: 42 bases, read in frame from base 1. Germline trimming amounts to 4 bases on V and 5 bases on J, with 3 as the count of junction bases outside the gene matches. CDR1 and CDR2 are drawn from the germline V gene (reference sequence): SEHNR, FQNEAQ. Peripheral blood CD8+ and CD4+ T cells from healthy donors, Susac syndrome patients and multiple sclerosis patients were profiled by high-throughput TCR beta sequencing. The Susac syndrome patients fulfilled recently defined diagnostic criteria for either definite or probable disease. Bulk CD8+ and CD4+ T cells were purified by magnetic negative isolation, while CD8+ TEMRA cells were enriched using FACS. Blood was collected in EDTA tubes and processed within 24 hours, with PBMCs isolated through density gradient centrifugation. PBMCs intended for TCR sequencing were cryopreserved in liquid nitrogen and thawed later in a water bath at 37 degrees C. The sorted or isolated CD4+, CD8+ and CD8+ TEMRA cells had a purity of 90% or higher.

RNA was extracted using the RNeasy kit, and roughly 0.45 to 1 ug of the RNA was reverse transcribed with random hexamers. The immunoSEQ multiplex PCR assay, covering 54 Vbeta and 13 Jbeta segments, was used to amplify TCR beta CDR3 regions. PCR amplification bias was corrected using a synthetic template baseline for primer optimization and computational correction. The published analysis was carried out like this. Reads were annotated to V, D and J genes according to IMGT and were analyzed with immunoSEQ Analyzer, with only productive sequences retained. Clonality was calculated as one minus the Shannon entropy normalized by log2 of the number of productive unique sequences. Public and private clones were assessed among the 100 most prevalent clones of each patient and control. Clones were defined as Susac-specific if absent from the healthy and MS cohorts, from around 1,000 published viral clones and from other ImmuneACCESS disease sequences. TCRdb reprocessed the public reads (quality trimming at Q25 with fastp, clone calling with MiXCR) and kept in-frame beta chains. Rows are unified per CDR3 protein, each entry keeping the most common DNA and genes. TCRdb's processing, not the authors', yielded these V and J calls. For this sample the table gives fewer than 90,000 distinct CDR3 sequences, of which roughly 94% were detected only once. Approximately 0.9% of the sample is in the top ten clones.

Results the study describes overall, beyond this receptor: The TCR sequencing and HLA analysis was acknowledged to have included a relatively small number of individuals. Clonal expansion was seen in Susac syndrome CD8+ repertoires, peaking in CD8+ TEMRA cells and being greater in clinically active patients than in remitting ones. Looking at Susac-specific public clones, the researchers identified about 15 in the total CD8+ repertoire and a few in the CD8+ TEMRA repertoire.

Sequenced sample: CD8+ T cells from PBMCs. The sequence was collected from a human donor with Susac syndrome. The rearrangement joined TRBV7-9 to TRBJ2-1, with 9 middle bases fitting TRBD1. CDR3 loop: CASSYGTGNNEQFF. The DNA sequence is given as TGTGCCAGCAGCTACGGGACAGGGAACAATGAGCAGTTCTTC.